This T cell receptor beta chain was retrieved from a study of blood T cell repertoires in COVID-19. As for the study in general: Whether acute or convalescent, the COVID-19 samples came from the United States, Italy and Spain. Sample material is recorded as cDNA or gDNA derived from T cells, B-cell-depleted T cells, or PBMCs.

Trimming pared 1 base from V and 10 bases from J, leaving 16 bases between. The CDR3 covers 14 residues. Germline V gene data show CDR1 as LNHDA and CDR2 as SQIVND (reference sequence). As handled by the study authors: Researchers report that nucleated cell counts were estimated from reference gene primer amplification. Some clones are missing from TCRdb's copy, which holds only in-frame ones; the method was immunoSEQ multiplex PCR. The V and J calls and clone size were taken over from that table, and D and trimming were inferred from the DNA. This sample has about 220,000 clones, with roughly 84% found just once.

The V call is TRBV19, the J call TRBJ1-1, with D tentatively TRBD1 (5 bases). The receptor's source is a woman older than 75 with acute or convalescent COVID-19. Sequenced: peripheral blood. CDR3 sequence reads: CASSIVVREKGAFF. The DNA of the CDR3 is TGTGCCAGTAGTATAGTGGTCAGGGAAAAGGGAGCTTTCTTT.